This record looks at one T cell receptor (beta chain) sequence and its context. Its specificity is not known. The CDR3 is 14 amino acids. In germline, CDR1 is MNHEY, CDR2 SMNVEV (reference sequence). The J segment lost 2 bases and the V segment lost 5 bases, leaving 6 bases of the junction unmatched. PCR primers comprised 60 Vbeta and 13 Jbeta primers. Original analysis: An analysis performed later counted 73 million or so unique TCR beta chains (approximately 10 million of them shared). Profiled with immunoSEQ multiplex PCR; TCRdb holds only in-frame clones, not every one. D and trimming were read from the DNA, whereas the V and J calls and clone size are those reported in that table. The sample includes approximately 200,000 clones, 84% seen only once; the top ten take 0.2% to 0.3%. The entry originates in a study of cytomegalovirus exposure and HLA in healthy donors. Study-level background: There were 65 million to 85 million unique TCRs (from HLA-typed donors) in an early data release.

Study-wide results and caveats: Later on, an analysis showed TCR association rates differing by HLA locus, with DRB1 the most and HLA-C the fewest.

The chain is built from TRBV27 and TRBJ2-7, with 7 bases matching TRBD2. This receptor was identified in a boy aged 5-17 years in good health and CMV-seronegative. Material: PBMCs. Here the CDR3 DNA reads TGTGCCAGCAGTAATGCCGGACTAGCCTACGAGCAGTACTTC. Its translation: CASSNAGLAYEQYF.